These T cell receptor beta chains were read from a single sample in a study of T cell clones after liver transplantation. Clones were sequenced by immunoSEQ multiplex PCR, and TCRdb holds only the in-frame ones, with some missing. This sample has around 75,000 clones, with around 84% found just once. Material: CD4+ T cells from blood, obtained 48 months after liver transplant. The receptor set was obtained from a human patient who received a liver transplant. Some T cells may have come from the graft donor. Each CDR3 is given with its conserved first and last residue. Fields, in order: clone size, D gene, V gene, J gene, CDR3 DNA, CDR3 protein. A D gene is named only where the DNA matches it firmly. Part of the rows lack a size; the others show once, few, many or a class for expanded clones.

size: -
D: TRBD1
V: TRBV18
J: TRBJ2-1
DNA: TGTGCCAGCTCATTCATACAGGGGGCGGCCACCGGCAATGAGCAGTTCTTC
CDR3: CASSFIQGAATGNEQFF

size: -
D: TRBD2
V: TRBV7-3
J: TRBJ2-3
DNA: TGTGCCAGCAGCTTAGGGTTTGGCGGGAGAGGGTCAGATACGCAGTATTTT
CDR3: CASSLGFGGRGSDTQYF

size: -
D: -
V: TRBV5-5
J: TRBJ1-5
DNA: TGTGCCAGCAGCTTCTCCGACAGCAATCAGCCCCAGCATTTT
CDR3: CASSFSDSNQPQHF

size: once
D: TRBD2
V: TRBV4-2
J: TRBJ2-3
DNA: TGTGCCAGCAGCCGACCCGGGACTAGCGGGAGCCGAGGGGATACGCAGTATTTT
CDR3: CASSRPGTSGSRGDTQYF

size: few
D: -
V: TRBV18
J: TRBJ2-4
DNA: TGTGCCAGCTCACCGCCAGGAGCGTTGGGCATTCAGTACTTC
CDR3: CASSPPGALGIQYF

size: medium-sized
D: TRBD1
V: TRBV7-2
J: TRBJ1-5
DNA: TGTGCCAGCAGCCAGGGGGCCAGCAATCAGCCCCAGCATTTT
CDR3: CASSQGASNQPQHF

size: -
D: TRBD2
V: TRBV7-2
J: TRBJ2-5
DNA: TGTGCCAGCAGCTCCGATGGGCGGGGGTATGAGACCCAGTACTTC
CDR3: CASSSDGRGYETQYF

size: -
D: -
V: TRBV7-2
J: TRBJ1-1
DNA: TGTGCCAGCAGCTCCTGGGGTCCGAACACTGAAGCTTTCTTT
CDR3: CASSSWGPNTEAFF

size: -
D: -
V: TRBV14
J: TRBJ2-3
DNA: TGTGCCAGCAGCCAAGGTGGTTTGCTGGGTACAGATACGCAGTATTTT
CDR3: CASSQGGLLGTDTQYF

size: -
D: -
V: TRBV2
J: TRBJ2-2
DNA: TGTGCCAGCAGTGAAAGAAGGGACACCGGGGAGCTGTTTTTT
CDR3: CASSERRDTGELFF

size: -
D: -
V: TRBV5-4
J: TRBJ2-7
DNA: TGTGCCAGCAGCCCCGGGGGGGGACAGTCCTACGAGCAGTACTTC
CDR3: CASSPGGGQSYEQYF

size: once
D: -
V: TRBV7-2
J: TRBJ2-5
DNA: TGTGCCAGCAGCTGGGTCCCCGTCGGAGGGACCCAGTACTTC
CDR3: CASSWVPVGGTQYF

size: -
D: -
V: TRBV15
J: TRBJ2-2
DNA: TGTGCCACCAGCAGACAGGTGGACGCCGGGGAGCTGTTTTTT
CDR3: CATSRQVDAGELFF

size: -
D: -
V: TRBV29-1
J: TRBJ2-3
DNA: TGCAGCGTTGAGGAGGGTGGCACAGATACGCAGTATTTT
CDR3: CSVEEGGTDTQYF

size: -
D: -
V: TRBV19
J: TRBJ1-5
DNA: TGTGCCAGTAGTTTATATAGCCAGGTCAATCAGCCCCAGCATTTT
CDR3: CASSLYSQVNQPQHF

size: -
D: -
V: TRBV5-1
J: TRBJ2-3
DNA: TGCGCCAGCCATCTGGAGGGAGGCACAGATACGCAGTATTTT
CDR3: CASHLEGGTDTQYF

size: -
D: -
V: TRBV9
J: TRBJ1-2
DNA: TGTGCCAGCAGCCCCCGCCCCAGGGTTAACTATGGCTACACCTTC
CDR3: CASSPRPRVNYGYTF

size: -
D: -
V: TRBV27
J: TRBJ2-6
DNA: TGTGCCAGCAGTTTGATGTTATTCTCTGGGGCCAACGTCCTGACTTTC
CDR3: CASSLMLFSGANVLTF

size: -
D: -
V: TRBV19
J: TRBJ1-6
DNA: TGTGCCAGTAGCACAGGGCCCAATTCACCCCTCCACTTT
CDR3: CASSTGPNSPLHF

size: -
D: -
V: TRBV4-1
J: TRBJ2-1
DNA: TGCGCCAGCAGCCAAAAGGCCGGGACCGCGGGATTTGGGGAGCAGTTCTTC
CDR3: CASSQKAGTAGFGEQFF

size: few
D: -
V: TRBV11-3
J: TRBJ2-1
DNA: TGTGCCAGCAGTCCCCGAGCAGGGGAAAACAATGAGCAGTTCTTC
CDR3: CASSPRAGENNEQFF

size: -
D: -
V: TRBV6-1
J: TRBJ1-4
DNA: TGTGCCAGCAGTTATTTAGCCGGGGGCCTGTTTTTT
CDR3: CASSYLAGGLFF

size: -
D: TRBD2
V: TRBV4-3
J: TRBJ2-3
DNA: TGCGCCAGCAGCCAAGGTCCGGACAGGGGACTAGCGGGAGGAAGTACAGATACGCAGTATTTT
CDR3: CASSQGPDRGLAGGSTDTQYF

size: -
D: TRBD1
V: TRBV5-4
J: TRBJ1-3
DNA: TGTGCCAGCAGGACAGGGACTGGAAACACCATATATTTT
CDR3: CASRTGTGNTIYF

size: -
D: -
V: TRBV7-2
J: TRBJ2-5
DNA: TGTGCCAGCAACTGGGGGGCGGGGCAGGAGACCCAGTACTTC
CDR3: CASNWGAGQETQYF

size: -
D: -
V: TRBV7-2
J: TRBJ1-1
DNA: TGTGCCAGCAGCCCCATTGGTATCACTGAAGCTTTCTTT
CDR3: CASSPIGITEAFF

size: many
D: TRBD2
V: TRBV19
J: TRBJ2-4
DNA: TGTGCCAGTAGTATACCGGTAGCGGGAGCTCTTCAGTACTTC
CDR3: CASSIPVAGALQYF

size: -
D: -
V: TRBV7-2
J: TRBJ2-4
DNA: TGTGCCAGCGGGCCTTTGGGGGCCAAAAACATTCAGTACTTC
CDR3: CASGPLGAKNIQYF

size: few
D: -
V: TRBV6-5
J: TRBJ1-3
DNA: TGTGCCGTAGGGACGGAATCTGGAAACACCATATATTTT
CDR3: CAVGTESGNTIYF

size: -
D: -
V: TRBV11-3
J: TRBJ1-5
DNA: TGTGCCAGCAGCCTCGGGTGTGAAGCAATAGTTAGCAATCAGCCCCAGCATTTT
CDR3: CASSLGCEAIVSNQPQHF

size: -
D: -
V: TRBV6-6
J: TRBJ1-5
DNA: TGTGCCAGCAGTTACGTGAGATATAGCAATCAGCCCCAGCATTTT
CDR3: CASSYVRYSNQPQHF

size: -
D: -
V: TRBV7-3
J: TRBJ2-5
DNA: TGTGCCAGCAGCTTAACGGGGCGGTACCAAGAGACCCAGTACTTC
CDR3: CASSLTGRYQETQYF

size: -
D: -
V: TRBV18
J: TRBJ2-2
DNA: TGTGCCAGCTCACCACCTATCGGGATCACGGCCGGGGAGCTGTTTTTT
CDR3: CASSPPIGITAGELFF

size: few
D: -
V: TRBV19
J: TRBJ2-7
DNA: TGTGCCAGTAGTATCTCGGTCCGTTCCTACGAGCAGTACTTC
CDR3: CASSISVRSYEQYF

size: -
D: TRBD1
V: TRBV15
J: TRBJ1-4
DNA: TGTGCCACCAGCCCCCAACGGGACAGGGTGGAGAAACTGTTTTTT
CDR3: CATSPQRDRVEKLFF

size: -
D: -
V: TRBV6-5
J: TRBJ2-3
DNA: TGTGCCAGCAGTTACTTGGGTACGCAGTATTTT
CDR3: CASSYLGTQYF

size: once
D: -
V: TRBV5-1
J: TRBJ1-4
DNA: TGCGCCAGCAGCTTGGCCTCGACAGAATCGGAAAAACTGTTTTTT
CDR3: CASSLASTESEKLFF

size: few
D: -
V: TRBV5-6
J: TRBJ1-6
DNA: TGTGCCAGCAGCTTCATCAATTCACCCCTCCACTTT
CDR3: CASSFINSPLHF

size: -
D: TRBD2
V: TRBV4-2
J: TRBJ2-5
DNA: TGTGCCAGCAGCCAAGATCCCCGGGGGGGCCGAGAGACCCAGTACTTC
CDR3: CASSQDPRGGRETQYF

size: -
D: -
V: TRBV18
J: TRBJ1-1
DNA: TGTGCCAGCTCACCATCAGGGTTTGGTTCGGCTTTCTTT
CDR3: CASSPSGFGSAFF

size: -
D: -
V: TRBV6-1
J: TRBJ2-7
DNA: TGTGCCAGCAGCCTAGACTACGAGCAGTACTTC
CDR3: CASSLDYEQYF

size: -
D: -
V: TRBV19
J: TRBJ1-5
DNA: TGTGCCAGTAAGGTGGCAGGGAATCAGCCCCAGCATTTT
CDR3: CASKVAGNQPQHF

size: -
D: -
V: TRBV18
J: TRBJ2-7
DNA: TGTGCCAGCTCCCACGGACAGACGGTGACCTACGAGCAGTACTTC
CDR3: CASSHGQTVTYEQYF

size: -
D: -
V: TRBV4-1
J: TRBJ1-3
DNA: TGCGCCAGCAGTCAACAACGTCGGGACACCATATATTTT
CDR3: CASSQQRRDTIYF

size: many
D: -
V: TRBV7-2
J: TRBJ2-2
DNA: TGTGCCAGCAGCTTAATCGCGAACACCGGGGAGCTGTTTTTT
CDR3: CASSLIANTGELFF

size: -
D: -
V: TRBV6-6
J: TRBJ2-5
DNA: TGTGCCAGCAGTGAGGTGGAGACCCAGTACTTC
CDR3: CASSEVETQYF

size: -
D: -
V: TRBV28
J: TRBJ1-2
DNA: TGTGCCAGCAGTTTTGCAGGGGAAGGCTATGGCTACACCTTC
CDR3: CASSFAGEGYGYTF

size: -
D: -
V: TRBV6-5
J: TRBJ2-5
DNA: TGTGCCAGCAGTCAATACAAGGGGGGAGGGGGCCAGTACTTC
CDR3: CASSQYKGGGGQYF